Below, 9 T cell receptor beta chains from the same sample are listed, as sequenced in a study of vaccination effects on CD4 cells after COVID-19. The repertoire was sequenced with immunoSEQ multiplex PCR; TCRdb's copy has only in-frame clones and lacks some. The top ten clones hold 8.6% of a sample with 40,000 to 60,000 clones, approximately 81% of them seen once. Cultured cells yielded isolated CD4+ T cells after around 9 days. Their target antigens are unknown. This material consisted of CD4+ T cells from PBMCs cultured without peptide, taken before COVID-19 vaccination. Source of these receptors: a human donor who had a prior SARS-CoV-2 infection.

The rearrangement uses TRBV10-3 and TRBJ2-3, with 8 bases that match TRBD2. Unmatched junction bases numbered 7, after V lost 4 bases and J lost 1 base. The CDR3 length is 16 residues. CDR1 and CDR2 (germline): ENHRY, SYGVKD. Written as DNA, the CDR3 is TGTGCCATCAGTGGGTCGACTAGCGCACGCACAGATACGCAGTATTTT. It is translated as CAISGSTSARTDTQYF.

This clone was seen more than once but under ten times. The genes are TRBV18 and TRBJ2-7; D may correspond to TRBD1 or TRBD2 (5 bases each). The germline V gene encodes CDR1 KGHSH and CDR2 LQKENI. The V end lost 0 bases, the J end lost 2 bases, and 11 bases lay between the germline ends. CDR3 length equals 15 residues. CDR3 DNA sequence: TGTGCCAGCTCACCACCCGTGCTGGGGGCCTACGAGCAGTACTTC. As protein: CASSPPVLGAYEQYF.

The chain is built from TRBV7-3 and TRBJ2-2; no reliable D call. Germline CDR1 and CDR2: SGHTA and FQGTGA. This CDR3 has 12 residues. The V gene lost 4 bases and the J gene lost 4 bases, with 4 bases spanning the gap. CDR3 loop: CASSSPTGELFF. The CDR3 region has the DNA TGTGCCAGCAGCTCTCCCACCGGGGAGCTGTTTTTT.

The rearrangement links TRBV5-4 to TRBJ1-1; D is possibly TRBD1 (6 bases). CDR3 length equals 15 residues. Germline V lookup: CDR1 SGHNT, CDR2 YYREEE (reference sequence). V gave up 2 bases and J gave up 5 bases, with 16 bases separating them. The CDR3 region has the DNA TGTGCCAGCAGCTTTCCCGGACAGCGAAGGACTGAAGCTTTCTTT. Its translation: CASSFPGQRRTEAFF. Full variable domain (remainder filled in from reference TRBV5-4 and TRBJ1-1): ETGVTQSPTHLIKTRGQQVTLRCSSQSGHNTVSWYQQALGQGPQFIFQYYREEENGRGNFPPRFSGLQFPNYSSELNVNALELDDSALYLCASSFPGQRRTEAFFGQGTRLTVV.

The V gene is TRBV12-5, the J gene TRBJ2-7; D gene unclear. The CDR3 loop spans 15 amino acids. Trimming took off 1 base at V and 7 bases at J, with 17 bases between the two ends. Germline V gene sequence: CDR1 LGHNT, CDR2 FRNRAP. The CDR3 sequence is CASGLGLRHLGEQYF. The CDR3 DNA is TGTGCTAGTGGTTTGGGCCTAAGACACTTAGGAGAGCAGTACTTC.

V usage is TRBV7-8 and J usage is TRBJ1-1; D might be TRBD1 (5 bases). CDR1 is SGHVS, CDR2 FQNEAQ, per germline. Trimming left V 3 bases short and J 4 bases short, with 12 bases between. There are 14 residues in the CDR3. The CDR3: CASSFQGQGTEAFF. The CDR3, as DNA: TGTGCCAGCAGCTTCCAAGGGCAGGGCACTGAAGCTTTCTTT.

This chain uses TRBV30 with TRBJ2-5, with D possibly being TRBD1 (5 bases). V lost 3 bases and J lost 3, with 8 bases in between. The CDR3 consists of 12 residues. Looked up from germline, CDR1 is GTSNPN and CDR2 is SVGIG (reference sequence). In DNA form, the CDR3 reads TGTGCCTGGAGGCGCAGGGAAGAGACCCAGTACTTC. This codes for CAWRRREETQYF. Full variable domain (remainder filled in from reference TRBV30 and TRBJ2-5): SQTIHQWPATLVQPVGSPLSLECTVEGTSNPNLYWYRQAAGRGLQLLFYSVGIGQISSEVPQNLSASRPQDRQFILSSKKLLLSDSGFYLCAWRRREETQYFGPGTRLLVL.

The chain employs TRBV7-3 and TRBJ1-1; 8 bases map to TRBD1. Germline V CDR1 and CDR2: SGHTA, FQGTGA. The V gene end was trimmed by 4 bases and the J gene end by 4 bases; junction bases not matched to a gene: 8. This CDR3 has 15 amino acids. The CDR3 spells CASSSTRDRGTEAFF. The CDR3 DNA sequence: TGTGCCAGCAGCTCTACCCGCGACAGGGGCACTGAAGCTTTCTTT.

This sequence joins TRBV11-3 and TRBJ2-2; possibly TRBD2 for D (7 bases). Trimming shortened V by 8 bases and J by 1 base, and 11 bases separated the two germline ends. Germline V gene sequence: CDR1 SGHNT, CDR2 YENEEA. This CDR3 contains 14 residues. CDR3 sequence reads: CASQGGGNTGELFF. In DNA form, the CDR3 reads TGTGCCAGCCAGGGAGGGGGGAACACCGGGGAGCTGTTTTTT.